The TCR beta chain described here comes from a study of OX40 agonist ivuxolimab in advanced cancers. Points from the study as a whole: Some nonresponders likewise displayed low normalized T-cell clonal expansion.

A word on this clone: Its matching antigen is unknown.

Libraries were prepared by immunoSEQ multiplex PCR; TCRdb keeps only in-frame clonotypes and omits some of them. This sample has 63,000 or so clones, with roughly 80% found just once. This CDR3 region has 14 residues. V lost 7 bases to trimming and J lost 4 bases, with 16 bases between them. The germline CDR1 and CDR2 sequences are LNHDA and SQIVND (reference sequence). This material consisted of CD4+ or CD8+ T cells sorted from blood, taken in a trial of the OX40 agonist ivuxolimab. The genes are TRBV19 and TRBJ2-5, with D possibly being TRBD1 (6 bases). The receptor was derived from an adult with an advanced solid tumor such as melanoma, head and neck, liver or kidney cancer. CDR3 residues: CASTALKGGETQYF. DNA for the CDR3: TGTGCCAGTACCGCCTTAAAAGGGGGAGAGACCCAGTACTTC.